This TCR beta chain was profiled in a study of vaccination effects on CD4 cells after COVID-19. As for the study in general: Sampling occurred a median 72 days post second dose, range 14 to 241.

Findings and caveats of the study: Late post-vaccination samples showed marked contraction of infection- and vaccine-induced clones.

The CDR3 covers 15 residues. Germline-derived CDR1 and CDR2 are SGDLS and YYNGEE. V gave up 0 bases and J gave up 3 bases, with 12 bases separating them. Here immunoSEQ multiplex PCR was the method, and the copy in TCRdb shows in-frame clones only, minus some. The table records some 22,000 clones, about three quarters of them present only once. As to this clone: The antigen is undetermined.

CD4+ T cells specific for antigen were expanded with viral peptide pools by the ViraFEST assay before sequencing. Culturing for 9 to 10 days preceded CD4+ T cell isolation. Everyone in the study got two shots of either the BNT162b2 or mRNA-1273 vaccine. Half-medium replacement with IL-2 medium occurred on days 3 and 7. The sequencing used CD4+ T cells from PBMCs cultured with HCoV-NL63 spike peptides, collected after COVID-19 vaccination. This receptor was obtained from a human donor who received a COVID-19 vaccine. The rearrangement joins TRBV9 to TRBJ1-2, with unresolved D. As DNA, the CDR3 is TGTGCCAGCAGCGTAGATGGAGGGCCCTACTATGGCTACACCTTC. Amino acid sequence: CASSVDGGPYYGYTF.